This T cell receptor (beta chain) was identified during a study of cytomegalovirus exposure and HLA in healthy donors. General observations from the study: As was reported, the HLA-A and HLA-B alleles of most subjects were accurately predicted from TCR beta sequences. The authors listed 150 to 200 TCR beta chains as cytomegalovirus-associated.

Use of 60 Vbeta and 13 Jbeta primers characterized the PCR. Generated by immunoSEQ multiplex PCR, the TCRdb table keeps only in-frame clones and is missing some. This sample has 250,000 or so clones; about nine tenths occur once, and the top ten carry about 1.7%. For this clone: Its matching antigen is unknown.

The V segment lost 8 bases and the J segment 1 base; nucleotides outside the gene matches: 12. From germline, CDR1 is MNHEY and CDR2 SMNVEV (reference sequence). The CDR3 is 16 residues long. The TCR was taken from a girl aged 2-9 years in good health and CMV-seronegative. The sample was PBMCs. The chain carries TRBV27 and TRBJ1-2; 8 nucleotides align to TRBD1. The CDR3 spells CASGKTGAGFNYGYTF. The DNA of the CDR3 is TGTGCCAGCGGAAAGACAGGGGCCGGTTTTAACTATGGCTACACCTTC.